The next 19 T cell receptor beta chains were all read from a single sample in a study of cytomegalovirus exposure and HLA in healthy donors (dated by TCRdb to about 2017). Receptor libraries were prepared by the immunoSEQ multiplex PCR assay. TCRdb carries this immuneACCESS record with in-frame sequences only. Its versions omit some clonotypes, under half of them owing to an unresolved V gene in the studies checked, with the rest unexplained. This sample has around 70,000 clones in its table, and about 95% of those were observed once. Approximately 2% of the sample is held by the ten biggest clonotypes. Sequenced material: PBMCs. The receptors were sampled from a woman aged 18-29 years in good health and CMV-seropositive.

This chain connects TRBV10-1 to TRBJ2-1; a weak D match, TRBD2 (6 bases). V lost 5 bases and J 5 bases, leaving 13 bases between the germline ends. Looked up from germline, CDR1 is WNHNN and CDR2 is SYGVQD (reference sequence). The CDR3 runs to 14 residues. In DNA, the CDR3 is TGCGCCAGCAGTAACGGGACTCGACACAATGAGCAGTTCTTC. Translation: CASSNGTRHNEQFF.

J is TRBJ2-1 and V is TRBV11-1; TRBD1 matches at 7 bases. V trimming: 4 bases; J trimming: 4 bases; junction bases outside the gene matches: 10. This CDR3 comprises 16 residues. CDR1 and CDR2 (germline): SGHAT, FQDESV (reference sequence). Here the CDR3 reads CASSSGTVLLYNEQFF. DNA for the CDR3: TGTGCCAGCAGCTCTGGGACAGTCCTACTTTACAATGAGCAGTTCTTC.

The chain joins TRBV11-3 to TRBJ2-5; no clear D gene. With 5 bases removed from V and 1 base from J, the gap between germline ends came to 14 bases. The CDR3 spans 15 residues. Germline CDR1 is SGHNT and CDR2 is YENEEA. In nucleotides, the CDR3 is TGTGCCAGCAGCCCCCTAACCTCGTCCCAAGAGACCCAGTACTTC. This translates into CASSPLTSSQETQYF.

This sequence joins TRBV18 and TRBJ2-7; 10 bases align to TRBD2. Germline lookup yields CDR1 KGHSH and CDR2 LQKENI. The CDR3 length is 15 residues. Unmatched junction bases numbered 5, after V lost 6 bases and J lost 0 bases. The CDR3 coding sequence is TGTGCCAGCTCCCAGCGGGGGGGCGACTCCTACGAGCAGTACTTC. This gives the protein CASSQRGGDSYEQYF.

This sequence joins TRBV7-9 and TRBJ1-2, with D hard to call. The CDR3 length is 15 residues. CDR1 is SEHNR, CDR2 FQNEAQ, per germline (reference sequence). Trimming cost V 4 bases and J 2 bases, with 14 bases left between them. The CDR3 sequence is CASSSDTGRNYGYTF. CDR3 in DNA: TGTGCCAGCAGCTCCGACACTGGGAGAAACTATGGCTACACCTTC.

This sequence joins TRBV30 and TRBJ2-2; TRBD1 agrees at 11 bases. The trim removed 3 bases at V and 7 bases at J, leaving 10 bases unmatched. This CDR3 is built from 16 residues. The germline gives CDR1 GTSNPN, CDR2 SVGIG (reference sequence). The CDR3 DNA sequence: TGTGCCTGGAGGCCGCGGGACAGGGGGTTAAACGGGGAGCTGTTTTTT. This encodes CAWRPRDRGLNGELFF.

The chain joins TRBV27 to TRBJ2-7; a weak D match, TRBD1 (5 bases). The CDR3 extends over 15 amino acids. Trimming stripped 0 bases from V and 2 bases from J, with 11 bases between. Germline V lookup: CDR1 MNHEY, CDR2 SMNVEV (reference sequence). This CDR3 is CASSLSAGSTYEQYF. The CDR3 DNA is TGTGCCAGCAGTTTATCGGCAGGGTCGACCTACGAGCAGTACTTC.

This clone appeared once. The chain employs TRBV5-4 and TRBJ1-2, with 12 bases identical to TRBD1. The CDR3 extends over 17 amino acids. Looked up from germline, CDR1 is SGHNT and CDR2 is YYREEE (reference sequence). With 4 bases clipped from V and 4 bases from J, the junction kept 11 bases outside the gene matches. CDR3: CASSAPGQGAVFYGYTF. CDR3 DNA sequence: TGTGCCAGCAGCGCTCCGGGACAGGGGGCCGTTTTCTATGGCTACACCTTC.

The chain is built from TRBV6-5 and TRBJ2-2, with a tentative D call TRBD1 (5 bases). The V end lost 2 bases, the J end lost 7 bases, and 11 bases lay between the germline ends. Looked up from germline, CDR1 is MNHEY and CDR2 is SVGAGI. The CDR3 has 14 residues. The CDR3: CASSYPGFGGELFF. In nucleotides, the CDR3 is TGTGCCAGCAGTTACCCAGGGTTTGGCGGGGAGCTGTTTTTT.

The gene calls are TRBV21-1 and TRBJ2-1; the DNA was not compared with TRBD1, the D call given in the table. TRBV21-1 is marked as a pseudogene. The CDR3 sequence is 13 residues long. CDR3 in DNA: TGTGCCAGCAGCAAGGGACAGGGAGATGAGCAGTTCTTC. It encodes CASSKGQGDEQFF.

The genes are TRBV4-3 and TRBJ2-7, with 9 bases that match TRBD1. The CDR3 consists of 15 residues. With 2 bases clipped from V and 5 bases from J, the junction kept 7 bases outside the gene matches. The germline CDR1 and CDR2 sequences are LGHNA and YSLEER. The CDR3 loop is CASSQLRGQGNEQYF. CDR3 DNA sequence: TGCGCCAGCAGCCAACTGCGCGGACAGGGGAACGAGCAGTACTTC.

The V gene is TRBV7-2, the J gene TRBJ2-7; TRBD2 might be the D (5 bases). V was trimmed by 3 bases and J by 5 bases, leaving 14 bases between them. Germline assignment: CDR1 SGHTA and CDR2 FQGNSA. This CDR3 has 14 residues. CDR3 in amino acids: CASSFLVPGNEQYF. In DNA form, the CDR3 reads TGTGCCAGCAGCTTTCTTGTCCCGGGGAACGAGCAGTACTTC.

The genes are TRBV19 and TRBJ2-7; 14 bases align to TRBD2. The germline V gene encodes CDR1 LNHDA and CDR2 SQIVND (reference sequence). Trimming took 5 bases from V and 7 from J; bases not matched to a gene: 7. The CDR3 consists of 15 residues. The CDR3 here is CASSSGLAGVGEQYF. CDR3 DNA: TGTGCCAGTAGTTCGGGACTAGCGGGAGTGGGTGAGCAGTACTTC.

This clone was observed once. This rearrangement joins TRBV7-2 to TRBJ2-5; the match to TRBD2 covers 8 bases. J lost 5 bases, V lost 2 bases, and 4 bases had no gene match. Per germline, CDR1 SGHTA and CDR2 FQGNSA. The CDR3 contains 14 residues. The CDR3 sequence is CASSLSGGPETQYF. CDR3 in DNA: TGTGCCAGCAGCTTATCGGGGGGGCCGGAGACCCAGTACTTC.

The chain joins TRBV19 to TRBJ2-7; D is ambiguous. Germline V gives CDR1 LNHDA, CDR2 SQIVND (reference sequence). V was cut by 11 bases and J by 2 bases, with 16 bases left in between. The CDR3 has 13 amino acids. CDR3 in amino acids: CAVTGIDPYEQYF. CDR3 in DNA: TGTGCCGTAACGGGTATCGATCCCTACGAGCAGTACTTC.

This clone has just one count. One end of the junction fails to match germline, which may point to a read error. The genes are TRBV7-3 and TRBJ2-1; 10 bases line up with TRBD1. The CDR3 is 16 amino acids. Germline CDR1 and CDR2: SGHTA and FQGTGA. The CDR3 loop is CASSVTSGTGVDEQFF. CDR3 coding DNA: TGTGCCAGCAGCGTAACCTCCGGGACAGGGGTTGATGAGCAGTTCTTC.

V gene TRBV7-9 combines with J gene TRBJ1-2; no clear D gene. The V end lost 0 bases, the J end lost 0 bases, and 8 bases lay between the germline ends. This CDR3 has 15 residues. Germline-derived CDR1 and CDR2 are SEHNR and FQNEAQ (reference sequence). Here the CDR3 reads CASSLASQTNYGYTF. The DNA of the CDR3 is TGTGCCAGCAGCTTAGCGTCCCAGACTAACTATGGCTACACCTTC. Supplemented by reference TRBV7-9 and TRBJ1-2, the full variable domain reads DTGVSQNPRHKITKRGQNVTFRCDPISEHNRLYWYRQTLGQGPEFLTYFQNEAQLEKSRLLSDRFSAERPKGSFSTLEIQRTEQGDSAMYLCASSLASQTNYGYTFGSGTRLTVV.

The chain couples TRBV7-8 to TRBJ2-1; tentative D call: TRBD1 (5 bases). Germline CDR1 and CDR2: SGHVS and FQNEAQ. Trimming stripped 1 base from V and 9 bases from J, with 13 bases between. The CDR3 sequence is 14 residues long. CDR3 sequence: CASSLVDLGREQFF. In DNA form, the CDR3 reads TGTGCCAGCAGCTTAGTTGATTTGGGGCGTGAGCAGTTCTTC.

The rearrangement uses TRBV21-1 and TRBJ2-7; the table's D call, TRBD1, has no DNA check behind it. TRBV21-1 is described as a pseudogene. This CDR3 spans 16 amino acids. CDR3 nucleotides: TGTGCCAGCAGCAAAGGCGGCGGCCACAGGGGGTACGAGCAGTACTTC. This codes for CASSKGGGHRGYEQYF.